Below are 9 T cell receptor beta chains sequenced from a single sample in a study of brain T cells in children with intractable seizures. The table came from immunoSEQ multiplex PCR; TCRdb's copy has only in-frame clones and leaves some out. The sample has 95,000 to 120,000 clones; 90% to 95% are singletons. The source was peripheral blood, collected at surgery. Receptors originate from a boy under two years old with hemimegalencephaly and intractable seizures.

This chain links TRBV5-4 with TRBJ2-7; the D gene is possibly TRBD1 (6 bases). The germline V gene encodes CDR1 SGHNT and CDR2 YYREEE (reference sequence). Trimming shortened V by 4 bases and J by 4 bases, and 9 bases separated the two germline ends. The CDR3 totals 12 residues. CDR3 amino acids: CASSAQGYEQYF. The CDR3 bases are TGTGCCAGCAGCGCTCAGGGGTACGAGCAGTACTTC.

The chain combines TRBV24-1 with TRBJ2-5; a possible D gene is TRBD1 (6 bases). V lost 1 base, J lost 4 bases, and 6 bases lay in between. This CDR3 is built from 13 residues. CDR1 KGHDR and CDR2 SFDVKD come from the germline V gene. CDR3 region: CATSDLQGETQYF. CDR3 sequence (DNA): TGTGCCACCAGTGATTTACAGGGAGAGACCCAGTACTTC.

The count of this clone is one. The chain combines TRBV3-1 (or the pseudogene TRBV3-2) with TRBJ2-3; D gene uncertain. Trimming took 0 bases from V and 4 from J, leaving 5 bases between them. The CDR3 has 13 amino acids. Germline CDR1 reads LGHDT; CDR2 reads YNNKEL (reference sequence). The CDR3 nucleotides read TGTGCCAGCAGCCAAGATATCGCAGATACGCAGTATTTT. Its protein product is CASSQDIADTQYF.

This clone was counted once. The chain combines TRBV3-1 (or the pseudogene TRBV3-2) with TRBJ2-1; 9 nucleotides align to TRBD2. Per germline, CDR1 LGHDT and CDR2 YNNKEL (reference sequence). The V gene end was trimmed by 4 bases and the J gene end by 3 bases; junction bases not matched to a gene: 7. The CDR3 runs 16 residues. The CDR3 region is CASSRGGAGGYNEQFF. As DNA, the CDR3 is TGTGCCAGCAGCCGGGGGGGAGCGGGAGGCTACAATGAGCAGTTCTTC.

The chain couples TRBV6-5 to TRBJ2-7; a weak D match, TRBD2 (6 bases). V was cut by 10 bases and J by 0 bases, with 13 bases left in between. This CDR3 region has 13 residues. Germline CDR1 and CDR2: MNHEY and SVGAGI. CDR3 DNA: TGTGCCACCACGGGGCGGGACTCCTACGAGCAGTACTTC. Translation: CATTGRDSYEQYF.

The rearrangement joins TRBV2 to TRBJ1-2; weak D call: TRBD1 (5 bases). Germline V gene lookup returns CDR1 SNHLY and CDR2 FYNNEI. The CDR3 contains 14 residues. V was trimmed by 8 bases and J by 0 bases, leaving 13 bases between them. Here the CDR3 DNA reads TGTGCCAGCTCGGCGGACACGGCTAACTATGGCTACACCTTC. Translation: CASSADTANYGYTF.

The chain carries TRBV6-1 and TRBJ2-7; D is undetermined. CDR3 length equals 13 residues. Per germline, CDR1 MNHNS and CDR2 SASEGT. V was cut by 2 bases and J by 2 bases, with 7 bases left in between. The CDR3 coding sequence is TGTGCCAGCAGTGAACAGGATACCTACGAGCAGTACTTC. It translates to CASSEQDTYEQYF.

The chain uses TRBV5-1 and TRBJ2-2; 8 positions match TRBD2. Germline-derived CDR1 and CDR2 are SGHRS and YFSETQ. Trimming at V came to 9 bases and at J to 3 bases, leaving 7 bases not matched to a gene. CDR3 length: 14 residues. CDR3 sequence: CATRAGGDTGELFF. For the CDR3, the DNA is TGCGCCACCCGTGCGGGAGGAGACACCGGGGAGCTGTTTTTT.

J is TRBJ2-1 and V is TRBV19; TRBD2 matches 9 bases. Germline values: CDR1 LNHDA, CDR2 SQIVND (reference sequence). The CDR3 has 14 amino acids. With V trimmed by 3 bases and J by 9 bases, 6 bases remained unmatched. The chain's CDR3 is CASSISGGRGEQFF. Here the CDR3 DNA reads TGTGCCAGTAGTATTAGCGGGGGCCGGGGTGAGCAGTTCTTC. Filled out from reference TRBV19 and TRBJ2-1, the complete variable domain reads DGGITQSPKYLFRKEGQNVTLSCEQNLNHDAMYWYRQDPGQGLRLIYYSQIVNDFQKGDIAEGYSVSREKKESFPLTVTSAQKNPTAFYLCASSISGGRGEQFFGPGTRLTVL.